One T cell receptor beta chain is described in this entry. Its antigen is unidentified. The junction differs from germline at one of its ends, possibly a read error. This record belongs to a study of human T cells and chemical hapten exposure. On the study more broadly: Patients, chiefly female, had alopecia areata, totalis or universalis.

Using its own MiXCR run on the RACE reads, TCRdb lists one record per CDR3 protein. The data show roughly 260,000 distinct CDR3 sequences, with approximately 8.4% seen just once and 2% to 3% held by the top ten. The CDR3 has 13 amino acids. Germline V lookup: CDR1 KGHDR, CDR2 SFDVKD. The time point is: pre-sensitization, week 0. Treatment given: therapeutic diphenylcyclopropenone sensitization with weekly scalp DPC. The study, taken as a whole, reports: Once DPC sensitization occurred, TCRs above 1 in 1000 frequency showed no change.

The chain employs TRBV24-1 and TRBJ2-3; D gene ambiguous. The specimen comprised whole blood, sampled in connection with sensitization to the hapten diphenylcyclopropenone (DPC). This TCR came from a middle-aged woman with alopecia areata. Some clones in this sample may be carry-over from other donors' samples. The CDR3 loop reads CASSLAAPDTQYF. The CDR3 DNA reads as TGTGCCTCCAGCTTGGCGGCCCCAGATACGCAGTATTTT.